The TCR beta chain described here comes from a study of cytomegalovirus exposure and HLA in healthy donors. Primers for the PCR totalled 60 Vbeta and 13 Jbeta. TCRdb keeps only in-frame clones here, not all; method: immunoSEQ multiplex PCR. The table has over 95,000 clones, 77% seen once. The germline V gene encodes CDR1 SGDLS and CDR2 YYNGEE. This CDR3 region has 13 residues. V was trimmed by 5 bases and J by 1 base, leaving 9 bases between them. This chain uses TRBV9 with TRBJ2-5; D is possibly TRBD1 (6 bases). Material for sequencing was PBMCs. This clonotype was obtained from a man aged 35-49 years in good health and CMV-seropositive. CDR3 nucleotides: TGTGCCAGCAGGGGGGACATCCAAGAGACCCAGTACTTC. Residues: CASRGDIQETQYF. The full variable domain, rest sourced from reference TRBV9 and TRBJ2-5, is DSGVTQTPKHLITATGQRVTLRCSPRSGDLSVYWYQQSLDQGLQFLIQYYNGEERAKGNILERFSAQQFPDLHSELNLSSLELGDSALYFCASRGDIQETQYFGPGTRLLVL.